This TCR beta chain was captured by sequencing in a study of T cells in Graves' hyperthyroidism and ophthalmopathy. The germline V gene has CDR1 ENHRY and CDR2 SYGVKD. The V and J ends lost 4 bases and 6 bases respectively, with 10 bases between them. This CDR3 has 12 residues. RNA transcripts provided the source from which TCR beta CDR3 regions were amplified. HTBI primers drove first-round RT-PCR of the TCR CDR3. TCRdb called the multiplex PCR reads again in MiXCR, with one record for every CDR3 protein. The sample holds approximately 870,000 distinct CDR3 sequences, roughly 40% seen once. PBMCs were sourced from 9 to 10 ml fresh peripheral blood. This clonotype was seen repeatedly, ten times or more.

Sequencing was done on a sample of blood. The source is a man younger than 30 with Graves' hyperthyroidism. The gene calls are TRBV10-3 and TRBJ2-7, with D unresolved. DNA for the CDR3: TGTGCCATCAGTGGTAGTAGTTCCGAGCAGTACTTC. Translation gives CAISGSSSEQYF.